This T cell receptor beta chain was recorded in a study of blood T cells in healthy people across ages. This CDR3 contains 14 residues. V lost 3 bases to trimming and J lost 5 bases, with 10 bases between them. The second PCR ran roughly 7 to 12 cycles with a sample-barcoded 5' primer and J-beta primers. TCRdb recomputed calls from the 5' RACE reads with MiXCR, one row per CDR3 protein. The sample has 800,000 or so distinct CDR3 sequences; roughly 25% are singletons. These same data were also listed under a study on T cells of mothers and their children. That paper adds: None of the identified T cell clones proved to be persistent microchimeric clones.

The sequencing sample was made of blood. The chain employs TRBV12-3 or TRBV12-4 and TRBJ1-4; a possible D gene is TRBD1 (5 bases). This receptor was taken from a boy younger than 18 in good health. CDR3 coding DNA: TGTGCCAGCAGTTTCAGGGCTTTAAATGAAAAACTGTTTTTT. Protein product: CASSFRALNEKLFF.